This entry lists 20 T cell receptor beta chains sequenced from one sample in a study of identical twins. Each CDR3 protein gets one entry after TCRdb re-called the 5' RACE reads with MiXCR. The data hold about 530,000 distinct CDR3 sequences, with about 15% observed a single time. These data are also associated with another study on yellow fever vaccine responses in identical twins.

The sequenced sample was CD4+ T cells sorted from blood. These TCRs come from a woman aged 18-30 years in good health.

V is TRBV9 and J is TRBJ2-1, with D unresolved. Germline assignment: CDR1 SGDLS and CDR2 YYNGEE. Trimming shortened V by 3 bases and J by 7 bases, and 14 bases separated the two germline ends. This CDR3 is 14 amino acids long. CDR3 residues: CASSAPSPQNEQFF. The CDR3 DNA reads as TGTGCCAGCAGCGCCCCCTCCCCACAGAATGAGCAGTTCTTC.

The chain uses TRBV10-3 and TRBJ2-5; TRBD2 agrees at 9 bases. Germline assignment: CDR1 ENHRY and CDR2 SYGVKD. There are 15 residues in the CDR3. V dropped 0 bases and J dropped 5; count of bases not matched to a gene: 4. CDR3 protein: CAISESTSGVETQYF. CDR3 nucleotide sequence: TGTGCCATCAGTGAGTCGACTAGCGGAGTGGAGACCCAGTACTTC.

The rearrangement uses TRBV20-1 and TRBJ2-1; TRBD2 agrees at 9 bases. Germline V gene data show CDR1 as DFQATT and CDR2 as SNEGSKA (reference sequence). The ends lost 0 bases at V and 6 bases at J; junction bases unmatched: 6. This CDR3 is built from 15 residues. CDR3 in amino acids: CSARDGTSLANEQFF. The DNA for the CDR3 is TGCAGTGCTAGAGATGGGACTAGCTTGGCCAATGAGCAGTTCTTC.

This chain links TRBV5-1 with TRBJ2-2; TRBD1 aligns across 8 bases. V lost 0 bases and J lost 4; bases outside the gene matches: 11. CDR3 length: 18 amino acids. Germline-derived CDR1 and CDR2 are SGHRS and YFSETQ. CDR3 sequence (DNA): TGCGCCAGCAGCTTGGCCGAGGGCAGGGGGCTTGTCACCGGGGAGCTGTTTTTT. Its translation is CASSLAEGRGLVTGELFF.

Only a few counts were recorded for this clonotype. The V call is TRBV10-3, the J call TRBJ1-2; D might be TRBD1 (6 bases). This CDR3 is 14 amino acids long. V was shortened by 2 bases and J by 4 bases, with 11 bases between the two germline ends. Germline lookup yields CDR1 ENHRY and CDR2 SYGVKD. CDR3 coding DNA: TGTGCCATCAGTGAGCCGGGGGCTAGCTATGGCTACACCTTC. This codes for CAISEPGASYGYTF.

The J gene is TRBJ2-2, the V gene TRBV19, with 7 bases that match TRBD2. The CDR3 length is 13 residues. V was pared by 10 bases and J by 3 bases, with 5 bases of the junction left unmatched. Germline V gene sequence: CDR1 LNHDA, CDR2 SQIVND (reference sequence). The CDR3 here is CATPRGDTGELFF. CDR3 sequence (DNA): TGTGCCACCCCCCGGGGGGACACCGGGGAGCTGTTTTTT.

This chain links TRBV18 with TRBJ2-7; D is ambiguous. CDR1 is KGHSH, CDR2 LQKENI, per germline. The CDR3 loop spans 13 amino acids. Trimming shortened V by 2 bases and J by 8 bases, and 13 bases separated the two germline ends. The CDR3: CASSPGLAEKQYV. The CDR3 DNA is TGTGCCAGCTCACCAGGGTTGGCGGAAAAGCAGTACGTC.

The chain is built from TRBV6-2 or TRBV6-3 and TRBJ2-5; 9 positions agree with TRBD2. CDR3 length equals 16 residues. Germline loops: CDR1 MNHEY, CDR2 SVGEGT. Trimming cost V 0 bases and J 2 bases; bases outside gene matches: 4. CDR3 loop: CASSYSLAGGQETQYF. CDR3 in DNA: TGTGCCAGCAGTTACTCGCTTGCGGGGGGGCAAGAGACCCAGTACTTC.

There are a few counts of this clonotype. The V and J genes are TRBV10-3 and TRBJ1-1; D gene ambiguous. The CDR3 totals 11 residues. V lost 3 bases to trimming and J lost 7 bases, with 6 bases between them. Per germline, CDR1 ENHRY and CDR2 SYGVKD. CDR3 bases: TGTGCCATCAGTGACGATTATGAAGCTTTCTTT. It codes for CAISDDYEAFF.

This clonotype was observed a handful of times. V is TRBV9 and J is TRBJ1-4; TRBD1 might be the D (5 bases). V was trimmed by 3 bases and J by 0 bases, leaving 9 bases between them. The CDR3 has 15 residues. The germline CDR1 and CDR2 sequences are SGDLS and YYNGEE. The CDR3 here is CASSEDTTTNEKLFF. In DNA, the CDR3 is TGTGCCAGCAGCGAGGACACCACAACTAATGAAAAACTGTTTTTT.

This clonotype was counted between two and nine times. The V and J genes are TRBV6-1 and TRBJ2-1, with D perhaps matching TRBD1 or TRBD2 (5 bases each). The CDR3 is made up of 16 amino acids. Trimming took 1 base from V and 4 from J, leaving 14 bases between them. Germline V gives CDR1 MNHNS, CDR2 SASEGT. The CDR3 coding sequence is TGTGCCAGCAGTGAAGTCCCCGGGGACCCTTACAATGAGCAGTTCTTC. Amino acid sequence: CASSEVPGDPYNEQFF.

This clonotype was counted a few times. The chain carries TRBV7-8 and TRBJ1-5, with D unclear. This CDR3 comprises 14 residues. The V and J ends lost 3 bases and 4 bases respectively, with 10 bases between them. The V gene's germline CDR1 is SGHVS and CDR2 FQNEAQ. CDR3 sequence reads: CASSFAAENQPQHF. The CDR3 DNA reads as TGTGCCAGCAGCTTTGCCGCGGAGAATCAGCCCCAGCATTTT.

This clonotype came up a few times. J is TRBJ1-2 and V is TRBV7-9, with a possible D match to TRBD1 (6 bases). V lost 2 bases, J lost 6 bases, and 10 bases lay in between. CDR1 and CDR2 from the germline V gene are SEHNR and FQNEAQ (reference sequence). This CDR3 comprises 13 residues. In DNA, the CDR3 is TGTGCCAGCAGCTTAAATCCAGGGGATGGCTACACCTTC. Amino acids: CASSLNPGDGYTF.

The rearrangement links TRBV10-1 to TRBJ2-5; D tentatively fits TRBD1 or TRBD2 (6 bases each). The CDR3 extends over 15 amino acids. Trimming left V 3 bases short and J 5 bases short, with 16 bases between. Germline CDR1 WNHNN, CDR2 SYGVQD (reference sequence). The DNA for the CDR3 is TGCGCCAGCAGTGAAGGGGGGAGGAGTAGGGAGACCCAGTACTTC. Its protein product is CASSEGGRSRETQYF.

The J gene is TRBJ2-2, the V gene TRBV24-1; D remains unclear. The CDR3 totals 16 residues. Germline CDR1 is KGHDR and CDR2 is SFDVKD. The ends were cut back, 4 bases at V and 2 bases at J, with 13 bases in the middle. CDR3 in amino acids: CATSDTDARNTGELFF. CDR3 sequence (DNA): TGTGCCACCAGTGACACGGACGCGCGAAACACCGGGGAGCTGTTTTTT.

This clonotype was found a few times. V and J are TRBV24-1 and TRBJ2-2, with TRBD2 identical over 12 bases. Trimming cost V 3 bases and J 4 bases; bases outside gene matches: 5. The CDR3 spans 17 residues. Germline V gene lookup returns CDR1 KGHDR and CDR2 SFDVKD. The CDR3 reads CATSDPTSGRSTGELFF. The CDR3 DNA reads as TGTGCCACCAGTGATCCCACTAGCGGGAGGTCCACCGGGGAGCTGTTTTTT.

This rearrangement joins TRBV5-1 to TRBJ1-2; D ambiguous. Deletions cut 1 base from V and 0 bases from J, with 13 bases between. CDR1 is SGHRS, CDR2 YFSETQ, per germline. The CDR3 loop spans 16 amino acids. In nucleotides, the CDR3 is TGCGCCAGCAGCTTGAATAGCGGAAATCCTAACTATGGCTACACCTTC. It is translated as CASSLNSGNPNYGYTF.

The chain has TRBV6-1 and TRBJ1-5; the D is unclear. Germline CDR1 reads MNHNS; CDR2 reads SASEGT. CDR3 length equals 15 residues. Trimming took 0 bases from V and 0 from J, leaving 6 bases between them. For the CDR3, the DNA is TGTGCCAGCAGTGAAGCGTCTTATAGCAATCAGCCCCAGCATTTT. Its translation: CASSEASYSNQPQHF.

The rearrangement joins TRBV20-1 to TRBJ2-7; D call uncertain. CDR1 and CDR2 (germline): DFQATT, SNEGSKA (reference sequence). The CDR3 covers 13 residues. The ends were cut back, 3 bases at V and 0 bases at J, with 9 bases in the middle. DNA of the CDR3: TGCAGTGCTAGTCCAGCGTTCTCCTACGAGCAGTACTTC. This translates into CSASPAFSYEQYF.

This clonotype was observed a few times. The chain combines TRBV5-1 with TRBJ1-1; D is perhaps TRBD1 (5 bases). Germline-derived CDR1 and CDR2 are SGHRS and YFSETQ. Trimming removed 0 bases from V and 3 bases from J, with 12 bases in between. CDR3 length: 15 amino acids. CDR3 protein: CASSLGAGVDTEAFF. For the CDR3, the DNA is TGCGCCAGCAGCTTGGGGGCGGGGGTGGACACTGAAGCTTTCTTT.